The 24 T cell receptor beta chains listed next were all sequenced from one sample in a study of T-cell memory formation after mild COVID-19. TCRdb reanalysed the 5' RACE reads using MiXCR and keeps one entry per CDR3 protein. The sample comprises 100,000 to 130,000 distinct CDR3 sequences, 13% to 15% of which are singletons, and about 39% rests with the top ten. Sample: PBMCs or a T cell subset sorted from them (not recorded which). These receptors all come from a man younger than 35 who had mild COVID-19 (a few samples of this study predate the infection). Cell type and time point are not known.

As DNA, the CDR3 is TGCGCCAGCAGCCAGCTAGCGGGGGGGAGAGATACGCAGTATTTT. It translates to CASSQLAGGRDTQYF. The V and J genes are TRBV4-1 and TRBJ2-3; 12 positions agree with TRBD2. Germline V CDR1 and CDR2: MGHRA, YSYEKL. The CDR3 covers 15 residues. Trimming at V came to 3 bases and at J to 5 bases, leaving 3 bases not matched to a gene.

This clonotype was found a few times. The gene calls are TRBV10-3 and TRBJ1-5; no definite D call. CDR3 size: 15 residues. Trimming removed 2 bases from V and 0 bases from J, with 8 bases in between. From germline, CDR1 is ENHRY and CDR2 SYGVKD. CDR3 amino acids: CAISEPSYSNQPQHF. The DNA of the CDR3 is TGTGCCATCAGTGAGCCATCATATAGCAATCAGCCCCAGCATTTT.

The chain uses TRBV6-5 and TRBJ2-1, with D unclear. The CDR3 runs 15 residues. CDR1 is MNHEY and CDR2 is SVGAGI in the germline V gene. Trimming pared 4 bases from V and 0 bases from J, leaving 10 bases between. CDR3 nucleotide sequence: TGTGCCAGCAGTTCCCATACTTACTCCTACAATGAGCAGTTCTTC. Its translation: CASSSHTYSYNEQFF.

This clonotype has more than one count but fewer than ten. The J gene is TRBJ2-3, the V gene TRBV7-6, with a weak D call TRBD2 (6 bases). With 10 bases removed from V and 2 bases from J, the gap between germline ends came to 16 bases. The CDR3 contains 14 residues. CDR1 and CDR2 (germline): SGHVS, FNYEAQ. CDR3 in DNA: TGTGCCACAGCCAGGGCGGGGTACACAGATACGCAGTATTTT. This sequence encodes CATARAGYTDTQYF.

This clonotype appeared many times. V and J are TRBV20-1 and TRBJ2-3, with D maybe TRBD2 (7 bases). V lost 4 bases to trimming and J lost 0 bases, with 23 bases between them. CDR1 is DFQATT, CDR2 SNEGSKA, per germline (reference sequence). This CDR3 contains 18 residues. Written as DNA, the CDR3 is TGCAGTGCTACCCGCGGGGGCCCCGCCTCTCTGAGCACAGATACGCAGTATTTT. Its protein product is CSATRGGPASLSTDTQYF.

This clonotype was seen a handful of times. This rearrangement joins TRBV11-1 to TRBJ2-7, with 10 bases matching TRBD1. Trimming cost V 5 bases and J 2 bases; bases outside gene matches: 9. The CDR3 has 16 residues. CDR1 and CDR2 (germline): SGHAT, FQDESV (reference sequence). CDR3 sequence reads: CASSRETGTGAYEQYF. In nucleotides, the CDR3 is TGTGCCAGCAGCCGTGAAACCGGGACAGGGGCCTACGAGCAGTACTTC.

The rearrangement joins TRBV4-3 to TRBJ2-3, with D possibly being TRBD1 or TRBD2 (6 bases each). The V and J ends lost 4 bases and 2 bases respectively, with 13 bases between them. Germline V gene sequence: CDR1 LGHNA, CDR2 YSLEER. CDR3 length equals 15 residues. The CDR3 coding sequence is TGCGCCAGCAGCCTTCAGGGGAGGCTCACAGATACGCAGTATTTT. Its protein is CASSLQGRLTDTQYF.

V and J are TRBV6-6 and TRBJ1-1, with a tentative D call TRBD1 (5 bases). CDR1 is MNHNY, CDR2 SVGAGI, per germline (reference sequence). The V end lost 5 bases, the J end lost 1 base, and 11 bases lay between the germline ends. The CDR3 is 14 amino acids. The CDR3 protein is CASSDYRTNTEAFF. CDR3 in DNA: TGTGCCAGCAGTGACTACAGGACGAACACTGAAGCTTTCTTT.

V is TRBV12-3 or TRBV12-4 and J is TRBJ2-5; TRBD2 agrees at 8 bases. The length of the CDR3 is 14 residues. Trimming at V came to 6 bases and at J to 4 bases, leaving 7 bases not matched to a gene. CDR3 DNA sequence: TGTGCCAGCAGCCCGGGGCGGGGGGCAGAGACCCAGTACTTC. Its translation: CASSPGRGAETQYF.

The V call is TRBV20-1, the J call TRBJ2-1, with D hard to call. The V gene lost 0 bases and the J gene lost 3 bases, with 12 bases spanning the gap. Per the germline V gene, CDR1 is DFQATT and CDR2 is SNEGSKA (reference sequence). The CDR3 has 15 amino acids. CDR3 loop: CSARELRNNYNEQFF. The DNA of the CDR3 is TGCAGTGCTAGAGAGTTAAGGAACAACTACAATGAGCAGTTCTTC.

The rearrangement links TRBV6-2 or TRBV6-3 to TRBJ1-1; D remains ambiguous. The germline V gene encodes CDR1 MNHEY and CDR2 SVGEGT. The CDR3 totals 13 residues. Trimming shortened V by 5 bases and J by 3 bases, and 10 bases separated the two germline ends. The CDR3: CASSLRTDTEAFF. CDR3 nucleotide sequence: TGTGCCAGCAGTCTCCGGACGGACACTGAAGCTTTCTTT.

A few counts support this clonotype. The chain is built from TRBV20-1 and TRBJ2-1; no clear D. The CDR3 loop spans 15 amino acids. V dropped 0 bases and J dropped 6 bases, with 15 bases sitting between them. Germline-derived CDR1 and CDR2 are DFQATT and SNEGSKA (reference sequence). The CDR3 DNA follows: TGCAGTGCTAGAGAGACAATGACCCCCATCAATGAGCAGTTCTTC. It specifies CSARETMTPINEQFF.

This clonotype was observed a few times. The J gene is TRBJ1-2, the V gene TRBV29-1; 10 nucleotides align to TRBD1. In germline, CDR1 is SQVTM, CDR2 ANQGSEA. The CDR3 is 13 residues long. V lost 3 bases to trimming and J lost 7 bases; unmatched junction nucleotides: 5. CDR3 in amino acids: CSVDRQGAGGYTF. DNA for the CDR3: TGCAGCGTTGATAGACAGGGGGCCGGTGGCTACACCTTC.

The genes are TRBV29-1 and TRBJ1-1, with 7 bases lining up with TRBD1. After removal of 4 bases from V and 0 bases from J, the junction contained 8 bases not matched to a gene. Germline CDR1 SQVTM, CDR2 ANQGSEA. The CDR3 length is 15 residues. CDR3 amino acids: CSVVDRRSVNTEAFF. CDR3 bases: TGCAGCGTTGTGGACAGGCGCTCCGTGAACACTGAAGCTTTCTTT.

This clonotype was seen more than once but under ten times. The rearrangement joins TRBV7-9 to TRBJ2-7; D may be TRBD1 or TRBD2 (6 bases each). With 6 bases removed from V and 5 bases from J, the gap between germline ends came to 17 bases. Germline V gene lookup returns CDR1 SEHNR and CDR2 FQNEAQ (reference sequence). The CDR3 has 14 residues. CDR3 residues: CASSYDIGGDEQYF. Here the CDR3 DNA reads TGTGCCAGCAGTTACGACATCGGGGGCGACGAGCAGTACTTC. Supplemented by reference TRBV7-9 and TRBJ2-7, the full variable domain reads DTGVSQNPRHKITKRGQNVTFRCDPISEHNRLYWYRQTLGQGPEFLTYFQNEAQLEKSRLLSDRFSAERPKGSFSTLEIQRTEQGDSAMYLCASSYDIGGDEQYFGPGTRLTVT.

The chain has TRBV4-3 and TRBJ2-5; D gene unclear. This CDR3 is 15 amino acids long. The V gene lost 0 bases and the J gene lost 2 bases, with 10 bases spanning the gap. Germline V CDR1 and CDR2: LGHNA, YSLEER. CDR3 sequence: CASSQDHPSQETQYF. Here the CDR3 DNA reads TGCGCCAGCAGCCAAGATCACCCAAGTCAAGAGACCCAGTACTTC.

This clonotype was seen a handful of times. The V and J genes are TRBV2 and TRBJ2-1; 8 nucleotides agree with TRBD2. Looked up from germline, CDR1 is SNHLY and CDR2 is FYNNEI. V shed 1 base, J shed 4 bases, and the junction held 3 bases outside the gene matches. The CDR3 loop spans 15 amino acids. CDR3 protein: CASSEGLAGYNEQFF. The CDR3 coding sequence is TGTGCCAGCAGTGAAGGGCTAGCGGGTTACAATGAGCAGTTCTTC.

V gene TRBV20-1 combines with J gene TRBJ2-1, with D tentatively TRBD1 or TRBD2 (5 bases each). The CDR3 consists of 13 residues. Germline CDR1 and CDR2: DFQATT and SNEGSKA (reference sequence). V gave up 6 bases and J gave up 5 bases, with 14 bases separating them. The CDR3 DNA reads TGCAGTGCGGTGGGGGTAGTTCACAATGAGCAGTTCTTC. Protein: CSAVGVVHNEQFF.

This clonotype was counted ten times or more. The gene calls are TRBV6-5 and TRBJ1-2; D is perhaps TRBD1 (6 bases). From germline, CDR1 is MNHEY and CDR2 SVGAGI. The V and J ends lost 8 bases and 4 bases respectively, with 17 bases between them. This CDR3 has 14 residues. The CDR3: CASGRDTLAYGYTF. The CDR3 DNA reads TGTGCCAGCGGACGGGACACCCTAGCCTATGGCTACACCTTC.

The rearrangement joins TRBV7-9 to TRBJ1-5, with D unclear. CDR3 size: 14 residues. V dropped 3 bases and J dropped 3 bases, with 9 bases sitting between them. Germline assignment: CDR1 SEHNR and CDR2 FQNEAQ (reference sequence). The DNA for the CDR3 is TGTGCCAGCAGCTTGTCCCTCTACAATCAGCCCCAGCATTTT. This gives the protein CASSLSLYNQPQHF.

This clonotype came up many times. The chain links TRBV4-3 to TRBJ2-6, with D tentatively TRBD2 (5 bases). V was shortened by 1 base and J by 4 bases, with 11 bases between the two germline ends. The CDR3 runs to 16 residues. Germline V lookup: CDR1 LGHNA, CDR2 YSLEER. The CDR3 loop is CASSQVRETGANVLTF. In DNA form, the CDR3 reads TGCGCCAGCAGCCAAGTGAGGGAAACAGGGGCCAACGTCCTGACTTTC.

The CDR3 region has the DNA TGTGCCTTAGGGCCAGCGGGGGGGCTCGGTGAGCAGTTCTTC. Its protein product is CALGPAGGLGEQFF. The chain employs TRBV30 and TRBJ2-1; 10 bases fit TRBD2. The CDR3 totals 14 residues. Germline assignment: CDR1 GTSNPN and CDR2 SVGIG (reference sequence). With V trimmed by 7 bases and J by 9 bases, 12 bases remained unmatched.

Comment on this clonotype: This clone may be a read error of a much larger clone one base away. This rearrangement joins TRBV27 to TRBJ1-5; D ambiguous. Germline V gives CDR1 MNHEY, CDR2 SMNVEV (reference sequence). The CDR3 contains 16 residues. Written as DNA, the CDR3 is TGTGCCAGCAGCACCCTTCCCCGGGCCCCCAATCAGCCCCAGAATTTT. Translation: CASSTLPRAPNQPQNF.

The sample holds a few counts of this clonotype. The V gene is TRBV27, the J gene TRBJ2-6; 8 bases map to TRBD1. The CDR3 has 15 amino acids. The J segment lost 3 bases and the V segment lost 8 bases, leaving 6 bases of the junction unmatched. CDR1 is MNHEY and CDR2 is SMNVEV in the germline V gene (reference sequence). This CDR3 is CASRPGGFGANVLTF. The CDR3, as DNA: TGTGCCAGCCGCCCAGGGGGCTTTGGGGCCAACGTCCTGACTTTC.